Below are 28 T cell receptor beta chains sequenced from a single sample in a study of T cell repertoires in cytomegalovirus infection. TCRdb fed the reads into MiXCR, producing one record per CDR3 protein. The sample has fewer than 200,000 distinct CDR3 sequences, approximately 19% seen once. Sequenced: PBMCs. The receptors here all came from a human donor in good health (CMV status not recorded). Some clones in this sample may be carry-over from other donors' samples.

This clonotype was seen repeatedly, ten times or more. This chain uses TRBV27 with TRBJ1-1, with no clear D. This CDR3 has 15 amino acids. The V gene's germline CDR1 is MNHEY and CDR2 SMNVEV (reference sequence). V lost 0 bases to trimming and J lost 1 base, with 9 bases between them. CDR3 in amino acids: CASSLSWATNTEAFF. The CDR3 coding sequence is TGTGCCAGCAGTTTATCTTGGGCGACGAACACTGAAGCTTTCTTT.

The rearrangement links TRBV6-6 to TRBJ1-2; 11 bases are a match to TRBD1. The germline gives CDR1 MNHNY, CDR2 SVGAGI (reference sequence). After removal of 6 bases from V and 4 bases from J, the junction contained 4 bases not matched to a gene. The length of the CDR3 is 14 residues. CDR3 coding DNA: TGTGCCAGCAGCCAAGGACAGGGGGCCTATGGCTACACCTTC. Amino acids: CASSQGQGAYGYTF.

The chain recombines TRBV7-4 with TRBJ1-1; D remains unclear. Germline V lookup: CDR1 SGHVT, CDR2 SQSDAQ. This CDR3 has 11 amino acids. Trimming removed 3 bases from V and 13 bases from J, with 12 bases in between. The CDR3 sequence is CASSLSAGDFF. In DNA, the CDR3 is TGTGCCAGCAGCTTGAGTGCTGGGGATTTCTTT.

CDR3 sequence reads: CASSLEDSDGYTF. The CDR3 bases are TGTGCCAGCAGCTTAGAGGACAGTGATGGCTACACCTTC. The rearrangement links TRBV7-9 to TRBJ1-2; a weak D match, TRBD1 (6 bases). The V end was cut by 1 base, the J end by 6 bases, with 9 bases between. Germline V lookup: CDR1 SEHNR, CDR2 FQNEAQ (reference sequence). The CDR3 is 13 residues long.

This clonotype came up many times. The chain joins TRBV7-2 to TRBJ1-2, with no clear D. The germline gives CDR1 SGHTA, CDR2 FQGNSA. V was pared by 0 bases and J by 7 bases, with 12 bases between. The CDR3 spans 14 residues. DNA for the CDR3: TGTGCCAGCAGCTTAGCGAGAGGGCCCGCTGGCTACACCTTC. Translated: CASSLARGPAGYTF.

This clonotype was recorded a few times. V gene TRBV25-1 combines with J gene TRBJ1-6; weak D call: TRBD1 (5 bases). Germline V gene lookup returns CDR1 MGHDK and CDR2 SYGVNS. The V and J ends lost 3 bases and 13 bases respectively, with 16 bases between them. The CDR3 spans 14 residues. The CDR3 loop reads CASSDGGAKGPLHF. In nucleotides, the CDR3 is TGTGCCAGCAGTGACGGAGGGGCAAAAGGCCCCCTCCACTTT.

The rearrangement joins TRBV5-1 to TRBJ1-2; D possibly corresponds to TRBD1 (5 bases). Germline V lookup: CDR1 SGHRS, CDR2 YFSETQ. Trimming stripped 4 bases from V and 10 bases from J, with 14 bases between. This CDR3 contains 12 residues. CDR3 in DNA: TGCGCCAGCAGCCTTGACGCCAGGGACTACACCTTC. This encodes CASSLDARDYTF.

Concerning this clonotype itself: A read error may produce the germline difference seen at one junction end. This chain uses TRBV27 with TRBJ1-2; 11 bases line up with TRBD1. Looked up from germline, CDR1 is MNHEY and CDR2 is SMNVEV (reference sequence). The CDR3 spans 14 residues. The CDR3 DNA follows: TGTGCCACCAGTTTCGGACAGGGGGCATTTGGCTACACCTTC. As protein: CATSFGQGAFGYTF.

This clonotype has just a few counts. The chain joins TRBV29-1 to TRBJ2-7; maybe TRBD1 (5 bases). CDR3 length equals 11 residues. CDR1 is SQVTM and CDR2 is ANQGSEA in the germline V gene. V dropped 3 bases and J dropped 3 bases, with 6 bases sitting between them. The CDR3 sequence is CSVDRGYEQYF. CDR3 sequence (DNA): TGCAGCGTTGATAGGGGCTACGAGCAGTACTTC.

This clonotype was seen repeatedly, ten times or more. This chain uses TRBV7-9 with TRBJ1-1; 8 nucleotides agree with TRBD1. Germline loops: CDR1 SEHNR, CDR2 FQNEAQ (reference sequence). The CDR3 extends over 13 amino acids. The V gene end was trimmed by 3 bases and the J gene end by 7 bases; junction bases not matched to a gene: 4. This chain's CDR3 is CASSLTGAGEAFF. The CDR3 DNA sequence: TGTGCCAGCAGCTTGACAGGGGCCGGTGAAGCTTTCTTT.

This clonotype was detected many times. The chain combines TRBV7-2 with TRBJ2-3, with unresolved D. V dropped 1 base and J dropped 3 bases, with 11 bases sitting between them. Germline assignment: CDR1 SGHTA and CDR2 FQGNSA. The CDR3 is made up of 15 amino acids. The CDR3 DNA reads as TGTGCCAGCAGCTTAGACCACATACCGACAGATACGCAGTATTTT. It encodes CASSLDHIPTDTQYF.

This clonotype has a count of ten or more. The chain has TRBV7-8 and TRBJ1-4, with 9 bases lining up with TRBD1. The V gene end was trimmed by 5 bases and the J gene end by 8 bases; junction bases not matched to a gene: 9. Germline CDR1 is SGHVS and CDR2 is FQNEAQ. The CDR3 has 15 amino acids. The CDR3 here is CASSDRQGVTEKLFF. As DNA, the CDR3 is TGTGCCAGCAGCGACCGACAGGGGGTAACGGAAAAACTGTTTTTT. The full variable domain, in which reference TRBV7-8 and TRBJ1-4 provide the parts outside the CDR3, is GAGVSQSPRYKVAKRGQDVALRCDPISGHVSLFWYQQALGQGPEFLTYFQNEAQLDKSGLPSDRFFAERPEGSVSTLKIQRTQQEDSAVYLCASSDRQGVTEKLFFGSGTQLSVL.

This clonotype was found many times. The genes are TRBV7-3 and TRBJ2-2; the D is unclear. Germline CDR1 is SGHTA and CDR2 is FQGTGA. V was trimmed by 7 bases and J by 5 bases, leaving 11 bases between them. The length of the CDR3 is 13 residues. Written as DNA, the CDR3 is TGTGCCAGCACCCCTAGTATTACCGGGGAGCTGTTTTTT. Translated, it gives CASTPSITGELFF.

This clonotype was counted only a few times. The chain recombines TRBV6-5 with TRBJ2-5, with a tentative D call TRBD1 (5 bases). The length of the CDR3 is 15 residues. The V end was cut by 3 bases, the J end by 5 bases, with 16 bases between. Germline-derived CDR1 and CDR2 are MNHEY and SVGAGI. The CDR3 sequence is CASSYNLRAGETQYF. The CDR3 nucleotides are TGTGCCAGCAGTTATAATCTCAGGGCCGGGGAGACCCAGTACTTC.

CDR3 sequence: CASSYSGGASSNEQFF. DNA for the CDR3: TGTGCCAGCAGTTACTCGGGAGGGGCTTCTAGTAATGAGCAGTTCTTC. The rearrangement links TRBV6-6 to TRBJ2-1; 7 bases fit TRBD2. V shed 0 bases and J 7 bases; nucleotides not matched to a gene: 9. The CDR3 has 16 amino acids. Germline CDR1 and CDR2: MNHNY and SVGAGI (reference sequence).

This chain uses TRBV20-1 with TRBJ2-1; D unresolved. Germline V gene sequence: CDR1 DFQATT, CDR2 SNEGSKA (reference sequence). The CDR3 sequence is 14 residues long. Trimming pared 5 bases from V and 0 bases from J, leaving 11 bases between. CDR3 sequence reads: CSARIAGSYNEQFF. In nucleotides, the CDR3 is TGCAGTGCTCGGATCGCCGGCTCCTACAATGAGCAGTTCTTC.

This clonotype turned up a few times. CDR3 sequence reads: CASSHRGLSVNEQFF. The CDR3 DNA sequence: TGTGCCAGCAGTCACAGGGGGCTCTCGGTCAATGAGCAGTTCTTC. The rearrangement uses TRBV6-6 and TRBJ2-1; 9 bases align to TRBD1. Trimming cost V 5 bases and J 6 bases; bases outside gene matches: 8. Germline V CDR1 and CDR2: MNHNY, SVGAGI (reference sequence). CDR3 size: 15 residues.

The chain couples TRBV9 to TRBJ1-1, with 12 nucleotides matching TRBD1. This CDR3 is built from 17 residues. From germline, CDR1 is SGDLS and CDR2 YYNGEE. Trimming removed 1 base from V and 3 bases from J; junction bases left unmatched: 7. The CDR3 DNA follows: TGTGCCAGCAGCGTAACCCTCGGGACAGGGGGCCACACTGAAGCTTTCTTT. Encoded protein: CASSVTLGTGGHTEAFF.

The V call is TRBV12-3 or TRBV12-4, the J call TRBJ2-2; TRBD2 might be the D (7 bases). V lost 2 bases to trimming and J lost 7 bases, with 11 bases between them. This CDR3 has 14 residues. The CDR3 DNA reads TGTGCCAGCAGTTTAAGGGGGGAGGGCGGGGAGCTGTTTTTT. Translated: CASSLRGEGGELFF.

This clonotype occurred many times. The J gene is TRBJ2-1, the V gene TRBV7-2, with no clear D. CDR1 and CDR2 (germline): SGHTA, FQGNSA. This CDR3 has 11 amino acids. V dropped 7 bases and J dropped 5 bases, with 6 bases sitting between them. DNA of the CDR3: TGTGCCAGCAAACTCGACAATGAGCAGTTCTTC. This gives the protein CASKLDNEQFF.

The V gene is TRBV19, the J gene TRBJ2-3; 8 nucleotides match TRBD1. V shed 5 bases, J shed 7 bases, and the junction held 5 bases outside the gene matches. The CDR3 has 13 residues. Germline-derived CDR1 and CDR2 are LNHDA and SQIVND (reference sequence). CDR3 DNA sequence: TGTGCCAGTAGTCCCACAGGGGGTAATACGCAGTATTTT. The encoded protein is CASSPTGGNTQYF.

This clonotype was observed a few times. The V and J genes are TRBV25-1 and TRBJ1-2; D is unresolved. Germline V gene data show CDR1 as MGHDK and CDR2 as SYGVNS. The CDR3 is 14 residues long. Trimming removed 1 base at V and 4 bases at J, with 10 bases between. DNA of the CDR3: TGTGCCAGCAGTGAATTCTGGGCCAGCTATGGCTACACCTTC. Its translation: CASSEFWASYGYTF.

This chain connects TRBV7-9 to TRBJ2-3, with a possible D match to TRBD2 (7 bases). The CDR3 length is 14 residues. The germline V and J ends were trimmed by 6 bases and 3 bases, with 13 bases remaining between them. Looked up from germline, CDR1 is SEHNR and CDR2 is FQNEAQ (reference sequence). The DNA of the CDR3 is TGTGCCAGCAGGGCAGGGGAGGGTACAGATACGCAGTATTTT. Its protein product is CASRAGEGTDTQYF.

This clonotype turned up a few times. The chain employs TRBV6-6 and TRBJ1-6; no reliable D call. Trimming left V 2 bases short and J 0 bases short, with 5 bases between. This CDR3 contains 15 residues. Looked up from germline, CDR1 is MNHNY and CDR2 is SVGAGI (reference sequence). CDR3 protein: CASSYGNSYNSPLHF. In DNA form, the CDR3 reads TGTGCCAGCAGTTACGGGAACTCCTATAATTCACCCCTCCACTTT.

This clonotype has a handful of counts. The chain joins TRBV6-2 or TRBV6-3 to TRBJ2-1; no clear D gene. From germline, CDR1 is MNHEY and CDR2 SVGEGT. There are 16 residues in the CDR3. V lost 3 bases to trimming and J lost 0 bases, with 12 bases between them. The CDR3 region is CASSYTSVSSYNEQFF. The CDR3 DNA follows: TGTGCCAGCAGTTATACGAGTGTAAGCTCCTACAATGAGCAGTTCTTC.

There are a few counts of this clonotype. The rearrangement links TRBV7-9 to TRBJ2-1, with 8 positions matching TRBD2. The CDR3 is 19 amino acids. The V and J ends lost 4 bases and 2 bases, in that order; junction bases with no gene match: 16. Germline V gene data show CDR1 as SEHNR and CDR2 as FQNEAQ (reference sequence). The CDR3 DNA follows: TGTGCCAGCAGCTCCACCTATCGAGCAAGCGGGAGTCCCTACAATGAGCAGTTCTTC. Its translation is CASSSTYRASGSPYNEQFF.

This clonotype was observed at least ten times. The chain recombines TRBV4-2 with TRBJ2-1; 10 bases line up with TRBD2. Germline-derived CDR1 and CDR2 are LGHNA and YNFKEQ. The CDR3 length is 17 residues. V was pared by 1 base and J by 7 bases, with 10 bases of the junction left unmatched. CDR3 sequence: CASSQAPRAGGTNEQFF. CDR3 DNA sequence: TGTGCCAGCAGCCAAGCCCCGAGAGCGGGAGGGACTAATGAGCAGTTCTTC.

This clonotype showed up many times. V and J are TRBV7-2 and TRBJ2-3, with 11 bases lining up with TRBD2. This CDR3 has 18 amino acids. Germline CDR1 SGHTA, CDR2 FQGNSA. V lost 4 bases and J lost 7; bases outside the gene matches: 16. The CDR3 sequence: CASSSVGRLAGPGNTQYF. The CDR3 DNA follows: TGTGCCAGCAGCTCCGTGGGGAGACTAGCGGGGCCGGGAAATACGCAGTATTTT.